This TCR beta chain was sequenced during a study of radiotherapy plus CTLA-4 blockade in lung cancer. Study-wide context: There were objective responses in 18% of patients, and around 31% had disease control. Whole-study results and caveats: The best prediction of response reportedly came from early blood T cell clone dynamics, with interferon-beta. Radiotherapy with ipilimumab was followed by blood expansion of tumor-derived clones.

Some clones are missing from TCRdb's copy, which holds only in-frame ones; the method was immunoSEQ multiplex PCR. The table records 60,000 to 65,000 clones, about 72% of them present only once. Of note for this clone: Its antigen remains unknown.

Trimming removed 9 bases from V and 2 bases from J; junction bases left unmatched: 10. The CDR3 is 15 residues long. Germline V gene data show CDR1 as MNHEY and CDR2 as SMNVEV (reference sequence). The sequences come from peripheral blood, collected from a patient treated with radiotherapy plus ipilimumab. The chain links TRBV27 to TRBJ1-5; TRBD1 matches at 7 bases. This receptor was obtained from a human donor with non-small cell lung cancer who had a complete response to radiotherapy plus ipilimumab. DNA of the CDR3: TGTGCCAGTACACGGACAGGTGGAGGCAATCAGCCCCAGCATTTT. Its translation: CASTRTGGGNQPQHF.